This TCR beta chain derives from a study of PD-1 blockade in classical Hodgkin lymphoma. Study summary: Patients were infused with nivolumab 3 mg/kg every 2 weeks. Study-wide findings and caveats: After ASCT, patients who started nivolumab under 1 year later were excluded.

All trial patients relapsed after autologous stem cell transplantation. In germline, CDR1 is KGHSH, CDR2 LQKENI. CDR3 size: 14 residues. Trimming took 2 bases from V and 5 from J; bases not matched to a gene: 3. About this clone: Its antigen is as yet unknown.

TCRdb's copy holds only in-frame clones and misses some; the assay was immunoSEQ multiplex PCR. Of 20,000 to 30,000 clones in the sample, over 65% were seen once. The sequences come from peripheral blood mononuclear cells (PBMCs), collected before the second cycle of nivolumab. This clonotype originated in a human donor with classical Hodgkin lymphoma. The chain has TRBV18 and TRBJ2-7, with 10 bases fitting TRBD1. Here the CDR3 DNA reads TGTGCCAGCTCACCATGGACAGGGGGGGACGAGCAGTACTTC. It translates to CASSPWTGGDEQYF.